Described below is a single T cell receptor (beta chain) sequence and its context. Its cognate antigen has yet to be identified. No qualities accompany the bases; no much larger clone lies one base away. The data derive from a study of CD8 T cells in Susac syndrome (dated by TCRdb to between 2018 and 2021). Turning to the overall study: Whether CD8+ T cell activation and differentiation in Susac syndrome was antigen driven was tested using repertoire sequencing.

From a lookup of the germline V gene, CDR1 and CDR2 are SGHTA and FQGNSA. The CDR3 goes from the cysteine to the phenylalanine over 15 residues. Just the 45-base CDR3 DNA is kept, in frame starting at base 1. Germline trimming: 7 bases from V, 1 base from J; junction bases outside gene matches: 5. Study-wide conclusions, independent of this receptor: The number of individuals in the TCR sequencing and HLA analysis was recognized as being relatively small.

RNA was extracted with the RNeasy kit and 0.5 to 1 ug was reverse transcribed using random hexamers. The immunoSEQ multiplex PCR assay, covering 54 Vbeta and 13 Jbeta segments, was used to amplify TCR beta CDR3 regions. To correct PCR amplification bias, a synthetic template baseline was used for both primer optimization and computational correction. Per the authors' processing: Reads were assigned to V, D and J genes according to IMGT and analyzed in immunoSEQ Analyzer, with only productive sequences retained. To calculate clonality, Shannon entropy was normalized by log2 of the number of productive unique sequences and then subtracted from one. For each patient and control, public and private clones were evaluated among the 100 most prevalent clones. A clone was defined as Susac-specific if it was absent from the healthy and MS cohorts, from roughly 1,000 published viral clones and from other ImmuneACCESS disease sequences. TCRdb passed the public sequencing reads through fastp at Q25 and MiXCR, retaining productive beta sequences. Entries are consolidated by CDR3 protein sequence, retaining the most common genes and DNA. The V and J calls follow TCRdb's processing rather than the paper's. A total of 100,000 to 150,000 distinct CDR3 sequences appear in this sample, just under 95% of them only once. The ten largest account for around 0.078% of the sample.

High-throughput TCR beta sequencing profiled peripheral blood CD8+ and CD4+ T cells from healthy donors, Susac syndrome patients and multiple sclerosis patients. Healthy donors were age- and sex-matched controls. Bulk CD8+ and CD4+ T cells were purified magnetically by negative isolation, whereas CD8+ TEMRA cells were enriched by FACS. Blood was drawn into EDTA tubes, processed within 24 hours, and PBMCs were isolated by density gradient centrifugation. PBMCs intended for TCR sequencing were cryopreserved in liquid nitrogen and thawed later in a water bath at 37 degrees C. Purity of sorted or isolated CD4+, CD8+ and CD8+ TEMRA cells was at least 90%.

The V and J genes are TRBV7-2 and TRBJ2-1, and 9 bases in between align with TRBD2. Sequenced sample: CD4+ T cells from PBMCs. The receptor was isolated from a human donor in good health. The CDR3 amino acid sequence is: CASTQTSGSYNEQFF. The DNA reads TGTGCCAGCACCCAGACTAGCGGTTCCTACAATGAGCAGTTCTTC.